This TCR beta chain comes out of a study of spatial heterogeneity in lung cancer. On the study more broadly: The donors, about 78 patients with untreated early-stage non-small cell lung cancer, provided the samples.

This clonotype came up many times. TCR cDNA molecules each carried a unique molecular identifier. Each CDR3 protein is one row after TCRdb ran MiXCR on the 5' RACE reads. The sample consists of around 120,000 distinct CDR3 sequences, 12% of them appearing once. The CDR3 has 14 amino acids. Trimming pared 5 bases from V and 5 bases from J, leaving 16 bases between. The germline V gene encodes CDR1 MNHEY and CDR2 SMNVEV (reference sequence). Stated time point: blood at routine non-recurrence follow-up after resection. Unsorted samples of tumor, nontumor lung or frozen PBMC had their whole RNA sequenced. This TCR came from a male donor with early-stage non-small cell lung cancer. This rearrangement joins TRBV27 to TRBJ2-7; D is perhaps TRBD1 (6 bases). The sequencing used PBMCs, collected at follow-up. This chain's CDR3 is CASSLGTRGHEQYF. CDR3 in DNA: TGTGCCAGCAGTCTCGGGACCAGGGGTCACGAGCAGTACTTC.